This T cell receptor (beta chain) is from a study of cytomegalovirus exposure and HLA in healthy donors. Whole-study results and caveats: Earlier analysis found most TCR beta V segments productive about 87% or about 30% of the time.

The PCR used 60 Vbeta and 13 Jbeta primers. Clones were sequenced by immunoSEQ multiplex PCR, and TCRdb holds only the in-frame ones, with some missing. The sample records around 150,000 clones, 80% to 85% being singletons. Trimming shortened V by 6 bases and J by 2 bases, and 16 bases separated the two germline ends. CDR3 length equals 15 residues. Germline loops: CDR1 SGHDN, CDR2 FVKESK. Worth noting for this clone: What it binds is not known.

The chain has TRBV14 and TRBJ1-2; the D gene is possibly TRBD1 (6 bases). Sequences were obtained from PBMCs. The sequence derives from a male donor in good health and CMV-seronegative. CDR3 nucleotides: TGTGCCAGCAGTTCACGGGGGGCTTCGAACTATGGCTACACCTTC. This codes for CASSSRGASNYGYTF.